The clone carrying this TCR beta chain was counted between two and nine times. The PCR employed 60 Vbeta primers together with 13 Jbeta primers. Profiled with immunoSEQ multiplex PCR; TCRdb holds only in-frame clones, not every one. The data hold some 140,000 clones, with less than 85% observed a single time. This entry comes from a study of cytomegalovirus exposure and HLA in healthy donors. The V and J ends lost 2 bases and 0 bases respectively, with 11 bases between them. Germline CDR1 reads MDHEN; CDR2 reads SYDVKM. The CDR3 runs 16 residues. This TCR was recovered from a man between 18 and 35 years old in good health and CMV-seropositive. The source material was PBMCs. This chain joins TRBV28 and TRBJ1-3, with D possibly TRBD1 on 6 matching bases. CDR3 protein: CASSLRGGASGNTIYF. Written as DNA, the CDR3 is TGTGCCAGCAGTTTACGCGGGGGCGCCTCTGGAAACACCATATATTTT.